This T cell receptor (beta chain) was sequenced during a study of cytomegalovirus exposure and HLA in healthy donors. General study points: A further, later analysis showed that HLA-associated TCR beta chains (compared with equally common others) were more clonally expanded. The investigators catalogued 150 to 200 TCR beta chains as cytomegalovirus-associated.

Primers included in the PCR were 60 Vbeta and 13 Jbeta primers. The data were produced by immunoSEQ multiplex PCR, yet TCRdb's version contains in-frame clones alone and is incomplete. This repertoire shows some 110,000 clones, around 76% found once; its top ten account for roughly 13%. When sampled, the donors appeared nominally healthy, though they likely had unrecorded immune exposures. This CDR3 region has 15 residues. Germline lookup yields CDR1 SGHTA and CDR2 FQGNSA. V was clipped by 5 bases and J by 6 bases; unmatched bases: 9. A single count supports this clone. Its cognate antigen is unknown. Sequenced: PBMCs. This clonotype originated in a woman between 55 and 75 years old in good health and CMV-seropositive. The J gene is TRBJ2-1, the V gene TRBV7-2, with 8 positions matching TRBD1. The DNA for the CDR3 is TGTGCCAGCAGCCCGGACAGGGTGTCCCTCAATGAGCAGTTCTTC. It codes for CASSPDRVSLNEQFF.